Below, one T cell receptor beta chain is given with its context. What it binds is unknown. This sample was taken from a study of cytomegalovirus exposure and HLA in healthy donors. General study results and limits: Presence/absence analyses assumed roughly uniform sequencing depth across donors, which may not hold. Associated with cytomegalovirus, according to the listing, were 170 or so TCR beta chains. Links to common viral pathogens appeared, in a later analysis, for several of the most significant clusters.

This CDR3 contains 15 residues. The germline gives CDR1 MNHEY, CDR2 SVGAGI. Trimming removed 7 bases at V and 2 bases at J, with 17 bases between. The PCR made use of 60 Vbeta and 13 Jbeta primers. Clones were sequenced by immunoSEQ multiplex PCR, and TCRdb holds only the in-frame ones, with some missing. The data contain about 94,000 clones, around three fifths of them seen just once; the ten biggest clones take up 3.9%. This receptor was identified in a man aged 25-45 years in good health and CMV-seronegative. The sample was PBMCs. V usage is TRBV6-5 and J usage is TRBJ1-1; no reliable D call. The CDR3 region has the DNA TGTGCCAGCAAAAGACTCCCTGCTCGAAACACTGAAGCTTTCTTT. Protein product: CASKRLPARNTEAFF.